This TCR beta chain was identified in a study of blood T cell repertoires in COVID-19. Across the study: Sources were T cells, B-cell-depleted T cells, or PBMCs; the material itself was cDNA or gDNA.

Data came from immunoSEQ multiplex PCR; TCRdb stores just in-frame clones and leaves some out. The sample holds hundreds of thousands of clones, 81% seen once. CDR3 size: 14 residues. The V gene lost 6 bases and the J gene lost 0 bases, with 11 bases spanning the gap. Germline V gene data show CDR1 as ENHRY and CDR2 as SYGVKD. The sequencing input was peripheral blood. This TCR was recovered from a woman at least 80 years old with COVID-19, enrolled during active disease. The chain combines TRBV10-3 with TRBJ1-2; D perhaps matches TRBD1 (6 bases). This CDR3 reads CAIRTDRANYGYTF. The CDR3 bases are TGTGCCATCAGAACGGACAGAGCTAACTATGGCTACACCTTC.